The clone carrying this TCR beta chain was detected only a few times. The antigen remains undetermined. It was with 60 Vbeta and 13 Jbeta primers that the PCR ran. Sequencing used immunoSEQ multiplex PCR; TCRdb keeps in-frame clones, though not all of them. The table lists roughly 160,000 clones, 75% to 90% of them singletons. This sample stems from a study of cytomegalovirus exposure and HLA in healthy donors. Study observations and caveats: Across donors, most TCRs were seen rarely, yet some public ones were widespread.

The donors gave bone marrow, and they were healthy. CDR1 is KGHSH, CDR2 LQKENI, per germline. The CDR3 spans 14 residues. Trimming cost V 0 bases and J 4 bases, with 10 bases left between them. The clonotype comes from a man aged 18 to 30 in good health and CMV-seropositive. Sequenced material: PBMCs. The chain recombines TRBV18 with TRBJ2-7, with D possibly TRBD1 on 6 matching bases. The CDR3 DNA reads TGTGCCAGCTCACCACCAAACAGGGTGTACGAGCAGTACTTC. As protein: CASSPPNRVYEQYF.